This note documents a single TCR beta chain sequence. Healthy HIV-negative adults with no recent acute infections or vaccinations were recruited as donors. The source of the sample is a study of shared clonotypes between healthy human individuals. Germline V gene data show CDR1 as LNHDA and CDR2 as SQIVND (reference sequence). V shed 3 bases and J shed 5 bases, with 5 bases lying between them. This CDR3 comprises 12 residues. Here immunoSEQ multiplex PCR was the method, and the copy in TCRdb shows in-frame clones only, minus some. Seen here are about 1.5 million clones, roughly 96% observed once, and the top ten hold roughly 1.2%.

The V gene is TRBV19, the J gene TRBJ1-3; the D is unclear. This clonotype originated in a man aged 25-45 years in good health. The sample consisted of naive CD4+ T cells sorted from blood. Documented subset: CD45RA+ positively selected. CDR3 in amino acids: CASSIVRNTIYF. Written as DNA, the CDR3 is TGTGCCAGTAGTATCGTAAGAAACACCATATATTTT.